The TCR beta chain under discussion was sequenced for a study of human T cells and chemical hapten exposure. The table lists this clonotype with a few counts. Each CDR3 protein gets one entry after TCRdb re-called the RACE reads with MiXCR. This sample has approximately 260,000 distinct CDR3 sequences, with around 7% found just once. Looked up from germline, CDR1 is SQVTM and CDR2 is ANQGSEA. V lost 5 bases, J lost 5 bases, and 9 bases lay in between. The CDR3 consists of 12 residues. The time point: pre-sensitization, week 0. Treatment specified: therapeutic diphenylcyclopropenone sensitization with weekly scalp DPC. Every donor had alopecia and was 18 to 70 years old; all were suitable for DPC.

This receptor was taken from a man between 18 and 29 years old with alopecia areata. Some clones in this sample may be carry-over from other donors' samples. The V and J genes are TRBV29-1 and TRBJ1-4; D ambiguous. Sequences were derived from whole blood, sampled in connection with sensitization to the hapten diphenylcyclopropenone (DPC). The CDR3 DNA reads as TGCAGCGTTTATAAGGCCAATGAAAAACTGTTTTTT. Translated, it gives CSVYKANEKLFF.